This record concerns one T cell receptor beta chain sequence. The data stem from a study of CD8 T cells in Susac syndrome. After extraction with the RNeasy kit, roughly 0.45 to 1 ug of the RNA was reverse transcribed using random hexamers. The amplification used immunoSEQ multiplex PCR on TCR beta CDR3; it spanned 54 Vbeta and 13 Jbeta. TCRdb passed the immunoSEQ multiplex PCR reads through MiXCR, listing each CDR3 protein once. The profile covers 150,000 or so distinct CDR3 sequences, with 95% appearing a single time and about 0.15% taken by the ten largest. From blood CD8+ and CD4+ T cells, TCR beta sequences were generated. Sequencing was performed on CD8+ T cells from PBMCs. The sequence was obtained from a human donor with multiple sclerosis.

CDR3 sequence: CSVVLNEQFF. The CDR3 DNA reads TGCAGCGTTGTTCTAAATGAGCAGTTCTTC. The chain links TRBV29-1 to TRBJ2-1; D is ambiguous. The CDR3 length is 10 residues. Trimming shortened V by 4 bases and J by 7 bases, and 5 bases separated the two germline ends. In germline, CDR1 is SQVTM, CDR2 ANQGSEA.